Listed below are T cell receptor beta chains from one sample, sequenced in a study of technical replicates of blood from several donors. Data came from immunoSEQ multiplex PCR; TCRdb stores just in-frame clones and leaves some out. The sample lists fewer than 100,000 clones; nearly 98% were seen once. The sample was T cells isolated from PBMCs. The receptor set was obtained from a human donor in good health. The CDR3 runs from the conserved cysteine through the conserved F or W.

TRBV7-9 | CASSHPEHESYEQYF
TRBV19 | CASRLGQGLTDTQYF
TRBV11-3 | CASSLSPGEETQYF
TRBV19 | CASSSYPGINQPQHF
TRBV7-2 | CASSQLPLAGVYNEQFF
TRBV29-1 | CSALNPRYSGNTIYF
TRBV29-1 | CSVGGVNTEAFF
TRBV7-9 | CASSMGGFGYEQYF
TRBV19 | CASSISGRVVTGELFF
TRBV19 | CASSIGVFTEAFF
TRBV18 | CASSPPGGTQYF
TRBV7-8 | CASSLELGQGRGMNTEAFF
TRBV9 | CASSVNWGGQGVTHTQYF
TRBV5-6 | CASSPKLQGAVYGYTF
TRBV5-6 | CASSPRQGAGETQYF
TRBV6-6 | CASYGGTISYEQYF
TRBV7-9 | CASSLGGPGANVLTF
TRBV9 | CASSVQTPYNEQFF
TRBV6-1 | CASSEREIYGYTF
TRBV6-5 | CASSYSPGGSEAFF
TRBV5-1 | CASSLGRGNVYEQYF
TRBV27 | CASSQWATSGSFNEQFF
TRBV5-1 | CASSAVGDRRTEAFF
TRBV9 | CASSPGTSGYSYEQYF
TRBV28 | CASSRSGDTEAFF
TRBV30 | CAHTPMQETQYF
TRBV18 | CASSPSWAVSSYEQYF
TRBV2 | CASRGGDGYTF
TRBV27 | CASSPLWEGAYNEQFF
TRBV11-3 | CASSLSLAPDTQYF
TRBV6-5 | CASSPRPGTEAFF
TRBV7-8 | CASSPIIQGGVGAFF
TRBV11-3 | CASSSISGLVTYEQYF
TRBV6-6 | CASSYHGTGEEGYTF
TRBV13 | CASSPTYEQYF
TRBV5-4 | CASSLEQGYEQYF
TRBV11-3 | CASSSTRSGNTIYF
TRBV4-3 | CASSQEGGNQPQHF
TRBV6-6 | CASSPGLRTGPQHF
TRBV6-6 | CASSARTAFTHEQYF